These 12 T cell receptor beta chains originate from one sample sequenced in a study of T cells in localized non-small cell lung cancer. Clones were sequenced by immunoSEQ multiplex PCR, and TCRdb holds only the in-frame ones, with some missing. The table shows tens of thousands of clones, with 70% to 80% occurring only once. The source was PBMCs, collected before any cancer treatment. The receptors here all came from a woman aged 35 to 70 with stage II squamous cell lung carcinoma.

The J gene is TRBJ1-5, the V gene TRBV2, with a weak D call TRBD1 (5 bases). The CDR3 runs to 16 residues. Germline CDR1 SNHLY, CDR2 FYNNEI. The germline V and J ends were trimmed by 1 base and 10 bases, with 20 bases remaining between them. CDR3 sequence (DNA): TGTGCCAGCAGTGAAGGGACATCGGGGAGTAATGTACCCCAGCATTTT. It codes for CASSEGTSGSNVPQHF. The full variable domain, rest sourced from reference TRBV2 and TRBJ1-5, is EPEVTQTPSHQVTQMGQEVILRCVPISNHLYFYWYRQILGQKVEFLVSFYNNEISEKSEIFDDQFSVERPDGSNFTLKIRSTKLEDSAMYFCASSEGTSGSNVPQHFGDGTRLSIL.

As DNA, the CDR3 is TGTGCCAGCAGCCAAGACCGGGGCAGGGCATTCAACTATGGCTACACCTTC. This sequence encodes CASSQDRGRAFNYGYTF. V and J are TRBV4-2 and TRBJ1-2; D is possibly TRBD1 (5 bases). The germline V and J ends were trimmed by 0 bases and 2 bases, with 16 bases remaining between them. This CDR3 is built from 17 residues. The germline CDR1 and CDR2 sequences are LGHNA and YNFKEQ.

CDR3 sequence reads: CASSSRSSYNEQFF. The CDR3 nucleotides are TGTGCCAGCAGCTCCAGGAGCTCCTACAATGAGCAGTTCTTC. The chain joins TRBV6-1 to TRBJ2-1; D gene uncertain. The V gene's germline CDR1 is MNHNS and CDR2 SASEGT. The CDR3 sequence is 14 residues long. Trimming shortened V by 6 bases and J by 0 bases, and 9 bases separated the two germline ends.

On this clone: This sample also contains other DNA sequences that code for the same CDR3. The chain has TRBV6-5 and TRBJ2-7; 9 bases line up with TRBD1. CDR1 and CDR2 from the germline V gene are MNHEY and SVGAGI. There are 15 residues in the CDR3. The J segment lost 0 bases and the V segment lost 5 bases, leaving 5 bases of the junction unmatched. Here the CDR3 reads CASSPGQGFSYEQYV. The CDR3 bases are TGTGCCAGCAGTCCCGGACAGGGGTTCTCCTACGAGCAGTACGTC.

The chain is built from TRBV6-5 and TRBJ1-2; D remains unclear. Trimming took 2 bases from V and 0 from J, leaving 10 bases between them. This CDR3 comprises 15 residues. The germline V gene has CDR1 MNHEY and CDR2 SVGAGI. This CDR3 is CASSYAGDSNYGYTF. The CDR3 DNA is TGTGCCAGCAGTTACGCCGGAGACTCTAACTATGGCTACACCTTC.

The chain links TRBV19 to TRBJ1-2, with a possible D match to TRBD1 (5 bases). Germline CDR1 reads LNHDA; CDR2 reads SQIVND (reference sequence). V was cut by 2 bases and J by 5 bases, with 18 bases left in between. The CDR3 consists of 16 residues. The CDR3 spells CASSISSRGAVYGYTF. The CDR3 region has the DNA TGTGCCAGTAGTATATCCTCCCGGGGCGCGGTATATGGCTACACCTTC.

The chain couples TRBV5-5 to TRBJ2-2, with 7 bases aligning to TRBD1. The CDR3 totals 16 residues. V gave up 6 bases and J gave up 4 bases; unmatched junction bases: 12. Looked up from germline, CDR1 is SGHKS and CDR2 is YYEKEE (reference sequence). CDR3 nucleotide sequence: TGTGCCAGCACCCAGTCAGGGGGAATTAGCACCGGGGAGCTGTTTTTT. It is translated as CASTQSGGISTGELFF.

The CDR3 reads CASSDGRRSEQFF. Here the CDR3 DNA reads TGTGCCAGCAGTGATGGACGGAGGTCCGAGCAGTTCTTC. The V gene is TRBV25-1, the J gene TRBJ2-1; TRBD2 is a possible D gene (5 bases). This CDR3 region has 13 residues. V lost 3 bases and J 10 bases, leaving 13 bases between the germline ends. Germline CDR1 is MGHDK and CDR2 is SYGVNS. The full variable domain, with the rest looked up from reference TRBV25-1 and TRBJ2-1, is EADIYQTPRYLVIGTGKKITLECSQTMGHDKMYWYQQDPGMELHLIHYSYGVNSTEKGDLSSESTVSRIRTEHFPLTLESARPSHTSQYLCASSDGRRSEQFFGPGTRLTVL.

This rearrangement joins TRBV25-1 to TRBJ2-3, with 8 bases identical to TRBD1. Germline-derived CDR1 and CDR2 are MGHDK and SYGVNS. The CDR3 is made up of 16 amino acids. Trimming cost V 5 bases and J 5 bases; bases outside gene matches: 12. CDR3 nucleotide sequence: TGTGCCAGCAGTTCCGGAGGACAGGGCAGAAGAGATACGCAGTATTTT. Protein product: CASSSGGQGRRDTQYF.

The chain carries TRBV29-1 and TRBJ2-7, with D perhaps assigned TRBD1 or TRBD2 (5 bases each). The germline gives CDR1 SQVTM, CDR2 ANQGSEA. The CDR3 sequence is 13 residues long. Trimming cost V 6 bases and J 4 bases, with 16 bases left between them. CDR3 sequence (DNA): TGCAGCGTCCTCGGGACGGACGATTACGAGCAGTACTTC. Translated, it gives CSVLGTDDYEQYF.

The J gene is TRBJ1-2, the V gene TRBV10-3, with D possibly TRBD1 on 6 matching bases. The V end lost 0 bases, the J end lost 4 bases, and 12 bases lay between the germline ends. The germline gives CDR1 ENHRY, CDR2 SYGVKD. The CDR3 has 15 amino acids. DNA for the CDR3: TGTGCCATCAGTGAGTCTCTGGGGGGCGGCTATGGCTACACCTTC. Translation: CAISESLGGGYGYTF.

The table lists this clone with a few counts. The chain uses TRBV27 and TRBJ1-4; D gene ambiguous. CDR1 and CDR2 (germline): MNHEY, SMNVEV (reference sequence). The V end was cut by 5 bases, the J end by 5 bases, with 9 bases between. The CDR3 has 13 amino acids. The CDR3 nucleotides are TGTGCCAGCAGTCTGGGATGGAATGAAAAACTGTTTTTT. The encoded protein is CASSLGWNEKLFF.